This record covers a single T cell receptor beta chain. This CDR3 has 14 amino acids. Trimming cost V 4 bases and J 4 bases; bases outside gene matches: 3. CDR1 LGHDT and CDR2 YNNKEL come from the germline V gene (reference sequence). These data belong to a study of blood T cell repertoires in COVID-19. Whole-study context: Acute-phase and convalescent COVID-19 samples originated in the United States, Italy and Spain. Nucleic acid was either cDNA or gDNA, and it came from T cells, B-cell-depleted T cells, or PBMCs.

Under the authors' procedure: Amplification of reference gene primers provided the estimated nucleated cell counts. Sequencing used immunoSEQ multiplex PCR; TCRdb keeps in-frame clones, though not all of them. V, J and clone size are those of that table, while D and trimming were read from the DNA. This sample has about 140,000 clones; about 90% occur once, and the top ten carry about 2.5%. Sequencing was done on a sample of peripheral blood. The chain uses TRBV3-1 (or the pseudogene TRBV3-2) and TRBJ2-2, with 7 bases that match TRBD2. The TCR was taken from a man between 50 and 59 years old with active COVID-19. DNA for the CDR3: TGTGCCAGCAGCCCGGGGGGATTCACCGGGGAGCTGTTTTTT. Amino acid sequence: CASSPGGFTGELFF.